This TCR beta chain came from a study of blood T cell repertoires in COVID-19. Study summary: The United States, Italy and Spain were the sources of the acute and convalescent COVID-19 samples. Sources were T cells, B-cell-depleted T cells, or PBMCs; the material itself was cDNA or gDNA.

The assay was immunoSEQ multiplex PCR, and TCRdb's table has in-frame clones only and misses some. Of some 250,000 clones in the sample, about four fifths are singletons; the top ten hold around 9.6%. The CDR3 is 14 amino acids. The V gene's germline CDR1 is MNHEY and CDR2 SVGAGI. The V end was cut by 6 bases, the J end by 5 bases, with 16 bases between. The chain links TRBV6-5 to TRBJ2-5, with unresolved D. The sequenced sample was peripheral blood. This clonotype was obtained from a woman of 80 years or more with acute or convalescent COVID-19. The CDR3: CASRRSSFLETQYF. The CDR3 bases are TGTGCCAGCAGAAGGAGCTCCTTCCTCGAGACCCAGTACTTC.